Listed below are T cell receptor beta chains from one sample, sequenced in a study of beta chain features in type 1 diabetes. Using immunoSEQ multiplex PCR, the repertoire was profiled, and TCRdb retains in-frame clones only, with some absent. The sample includes around 150,000 clones, about 7.1% of them seen just once. The material sequenced was central memory CD4+ T cells from blood. Every receptor here comes from a woman aged 25 to 45 in good health. The CDR3 runs from the conserved cysteine through the conserved F or W. The D gene is left open where the match is weak. Some rows mark clone size as missing; the rest say once, few, many or name a class of expanded clone.

j_gene,abundance,v_gene,d_gene,CDR3aa,CDR3nt
TRBJ2-7,few,TRBV30,.,CAWRETGGGPYEQYF,TGTGCCTGGAGGGAAACAGGGGGGGGGCCCTACGAGCAGTACTTC
TRBJ1-5,few,TRBV28,TRBD1,CASSWGDRVASGNQPQHF,TGTGCCAGCAGCTGGGGGGACAGGGTAGCCTCGGGCAATCAGCCCCAGCATTTT
TRBJ2-1,few,TRBV5-1,TRBD2,CASSPGLAGDIEQFF,TGCGCCAGCAGCCCCGGACTAGCGGGAGATATTGAGCAGTTCTTC
TRBJ2-1,many,TRBV18,TRBD1,CASLSGTGGNNEQFF,TGTGCCAGCTTATCCGGGACAGGGGGAAACAATGAGCAGTTCTTC
TRBJ2-7,few,TRBV7-9,TRBD1,CASTRGGQGYEQYF,TGTGCCAGCACCCGCGGGGGACAGGGCTACGAGCAGTACTTC
TRBJ2-1,.,TRBV30,TRBD1,CACTGGSSNEQFF,TGTGCCTGTACAGGGGGCTCTTCCAATGAGCAGTTCTTC
TRBJ2-1,few,TRBV5-1,.,CASSLFERLGIPNEQFF,TGCGCCAGCAGCTTGTTCGAGCGGCTCGGCATTCCCAATGAGCAGTTCTTC
TRBJ2-5,.,TRBV2,TRBD1,CASNTDRDAETQYF,TGTGCCAGCAACACGGACAGGGACGCGGAGACCCAGTACTTC
TRBJ1-2,few,TRBV4-2,TRBD1,CASSQAVQGGVYGYTF,TGTGCCAGCAGCCAAGCTGTTCAGGGGGGCGTCTATGGCTACACCTTC
TRBJ2-2,few,TRBV5-1,TRBD1,CASSFLDRGYTGELFF,TGCGCCAGCAGCTTTTTGGACAGGGGCTACACCGGGGAGCTGTTTTTT
TRBJ2-3,many,TRBV27,TRBD2,CASRTSGASTDTQYF,TGTGCCAGCAGGACTAGCGGGGCTAGCACAGATACGCAGTATTTT
TRBJ2-7,few,TRBV29-1,TRBD2,CSVDKAGDEQYF,TGCAGCGTTGATAAAGCGGGAGACGAGCAGTACTTC
TRBJ2-7,few,TRBV28,TRBD1,CASSSYWAPQGDTGHSYEQYF,TGTGCCAGCAGTTCCTATTGGGCCCCACAGGGGGACACGGGACATTCCTACGAGCAGTACTTC
TRBJ1-2,few,TRBV30,.,CAWSVGGGDYGYTF,TGTGCCTGGAGTGTCGGTGGGGGCGACTATGGCTACACCTTC
TRBJ2-5,.,TRBV7-2,.,CASSAEETQYF,TGTGCCAGCAGCGCGGAAGAGACCCAGTACTTC
TRBJ2-5,.,TRBV5-6,.,CASTRDRGETQYF,TGTGCCAGCACCCGGGATCGGGGGGAGACCCAGTACTTC
TRBJ1-1,few,TRBV11-1,TRBD1,CASRKTGTGDNEAFF,TGTGCCAGCAGAAAAACCGGGACAGGGGACAATGAAGCTTTCTTT
TRBJ1-1,few,TRBV19,.,CASRSPAVRTEAFF,TGTGCCAGTAGAAGTCCAGCGGTACGCACTGAAGCTTTCTTT
TRBJ2-1,.,TRBV7-3,TRBD2,CTSSLGLAGGFNEQFF,TGTACCAGCAGCTTAGGGCTAGCGGGAGGATTTAATGAGCAGTTCTTC
TRBJ1-5,few,TRBV18,.,CASSPGQTKGQPQHF,TGTGCCAGCTCACCTGGACAAACTAAGGGTCAGCCCCAGCATTTT
TRBJ2-5,.,TRBV19,.,CASSIDGSRETQYF,TGTGCCAGTAGTATCGACGGGAGTCGGGAGACCCAGTACTTC
TRBJ2-7,.,TRBV19,TRBD2,CASSRTSGRADSYEQYF,TGTGCCAGTAGTAGGACTAGCGGGAGGGCCGACTCCTACGAGCAGTACTTC
TRBJ2-1,few,TRBV30,TRBD2,CAWGAGTSGSSTNEQFF,TGTGCCTGGGGTGCCGGGACTAGCGGGAGTTCGACCAATGAGCAGTTCTTC
TRBJ2-1,.,TRBV7-2,.,CASSSSTSSYNEQFF,TGTGCCAGCAGCTCCTCGACTAGCTCCTACAATGAGCAGTTCTTC
TRBJ2-1,few,TRBV29-1,TRBD2,CSVSPGLAGDSTEQFF,TGCAGCGTTTCTCCAGGACTAGCGGGAGATTCAACTGAGCAGTTCTTC
TRBJ1-5,many,TRBV2,.,CASRITEGDNQPQHF,TGTGCCAGCAGGATAACAGAGGGGGATAATCAGCCCCAGCATTTT
TRBJ1-1,few,TRBV19,.,CASSIQGDTEAFF,TGTGCCAGTAGTATACAGGGCGACACTGAAGCTTTCTTT
TRBJ1-5,.,TRBV2,TRBD1,CASSETGGAGQPQHF,TGTGCCAGCAGTGAGACAGGGGGCGCAGGACAGCCCCAGCATTTT
TRBJ2-1,many,TRBV7-3,.,CASSLSGANNEQFF,TGTGCCAGCAGCTTATCGGGAGCTAATAATGAGCAGTTCTTC
TRBJ2-5,.,TRBV7-9,TRBD1,CASSSQGAGETQYF,TGTGCCAGCAGTTCACAGGGGGCGGGAGAGACCCAGTACTTC
TRBJ2-1,many,TRBV10-3,.,CAMRQPPYNEQFF,TGTGCCATGCGACAGCCCCCCTACAATGAGCAGTTCTTC
TRBJ2-7,.,TRBV6-6,.,CASSLQGPRYEQYF,TGTGCCAGCAGCCTCCAGGGGCCCCGCTACGAGCAGTACTTC
TRBJ2-2,.,TRBV7-2,.,CASPPPGSRTGELFF,TGTGCCAGCCCCCCCCCGGGTAGCCGCACCGGGGAGCTGTTTTTT
TRBJ1-1,.,TRBV6-1,.,CASSDTTGTEAFF,TGTGCCAGCAGTGACACCACCGGCACTGAAGCTTTCTTT
TRBJ1-2,.,TRBV27,TRBD1,CASSLRDRGYGYTF,TGTGCCAGCAGTCTCCGGGACAGGGGCTATGGCTACACCTTC
TRBJ2-6,.,TRBV27,TRBD1,CASRGQGFSPGANVLTF,TGTGCCAGCAGAGGACAGGGATTCTCGCCTGGGGCCAACGTCCTGACTTTC
TRBJ2-1,.,TRBV30,TRBD1,CALARQGLEQFF,TGTGCTTTGGCCCGACAGGGCCTTGAGCAGTTCTTC
TRBJ2-1,.,TRBV18,TRBD2,CASSRPGTSGGDEQFF,TGTGCCAGCTCACGGCCGGGGACTAGCGGCGGGGATGAGCAGTTCTTC
TRBJ2-3,many,TRBV14,TRBD2,CASSPPPWTSSDTQYF,TGTGCCAGCAGCCCGCCCCCCTGGACTAGCTCAGATACGCAGTATTTT
TRBJ2-5,few,TRBV6-6,.,CASSYSGRGVETQYF,TGTGCCAGCAGTTACTCCGGCAGGGGTGTGGAGACCCAGTACTTC
TRBJ1-5,few,TRBV28,.,CASSMGGSSNQPQHF,TGTGCCAGCAGTATGGGGGGGTCTAGCAATCAGCCCCAGCATTTT
TRBJ1-2,few,TRBV6-6,.,CASSQGTNYGYTF,TGTGCCAGCAGCCAGGGGACTAACTATGGCTACACCTTC
TRBJ2-7,.,TRBV28,TRBD1,CASKPTGETYEQYF,TGTGCCAGCAAACCGACAGGGGAAACCTACGAGCAGTACTTC
TRBJ2-1,.,TRBV5-1,.,CASSISGQVYNEQFF,TGCGCCAGCAGCATTAGCGGACAAGTCTACAATGAGCAGTTCTTC
TRBJ1-3,.,TRBV5-4,.,CASSIGEAGNTIYF,TGTGCCAGCAGCATCGGAGAGGCAGGAAACACCATATATTTT
TRBJ2-5,many,TRBV15,.,CATSRASGRQETQYF,TGTGCCACCAGCAGAGCCTCCGGGAGACAAGAGACCCAGTACTTC
TRBJ2-1,few,TRBV7-2,TRBD2,CASSLASSGRARSYNEQFF,TGTGCCAGCAGCTTAGCGTCTAGCGGGAGGGCCCGCTCCTACAATGAGCAGTTCTTC
TRBJ2-3,.,TRBV5-4,TRBD2,CASSLTSGTTDTQYF,TGCGCCAGCAGCTTGACTAGCGGTACCACAGATACGCAGTATTTT
TRBJ2-6,few,TRBV7-2,.,CASRARQDSGANVLTF,TGTGCCAGCAGGGCCCGCCAGGATTCTGGGGCCAACGTCCTGACTTTC
TRBJ1-4,few,TRBV18,.,CASSPAYTGTTNEKLFF,TGTGCCAGCTCACCAGCTTATACAGGGACGACTAATGAAAAACTGTTTTTT
TRBJ1-4,few,TRBV27,TRBD1,CASSFTGGQNEKLFF,TGTGCCAGCAGTTTCACAGGGGGCCAGAATGAAAAACTGTTTTTT
TRBJ1-4,.,TRBV14,TRBD1,CASSRGFGTGGLIGEKLFF,TGTGCCAGCAGCCGCGGCTTCGGGACAGGGGGCCTAATAGGGGAAAAACTGTTTTTT
TRBJ2-4,few,TRBV28,.,CASTAHGKNIQYF,TGTGCCAGCACCGCGCATGGCAAAAACATTCAGTACTTC
TRBJ2-5,.,TRBV19,TRBD2,CASRTSDPYQETQYF,TGTGCCAGTAGGACTAGCGACCCGTACCAAGAGACCCAGTACTTC
TRBJ2-3,few,TRBV29-1,TRBD2,CSVEDGAGGTDTQYF,TGCAGCGTTGAAGACGGAGCGGGAGGGACAGATACGCAGTATTTT
TRBJ2-2,.,TRBV10-3,.,CAIGDRSTGELFF,TGTGCCATAGGGGATCGAAGCACCGGGGAGCTGTTTTTT
TRBJ2-1,.,TRBV5-4,TRBD2,CASRAGTSGYNEQFF,TGTGCCAGCAGGGCCGGGACTAGCGGTTACAATGAGCAGTTCTTC
TRBJ2-5,.,TRBV19,.,CASSIGGSQETQYF,TGTGCCAGTAGTATAGGAGGGTCACAAGAGACCCAGTACTTC
TRBJ2-3,many,TRBV7-2,.,CASGSTSTDTQYF,TGTGCCAGTGGATCGACTAGCACAGATACGCAGTATTTT
TRBJ2-7,few,TRBV2,.,CASTFLAGNSYEQYF,TGTGCCAGCACGTTCTTGGCGGGAAACTCCTACGAGCAGTACTTC